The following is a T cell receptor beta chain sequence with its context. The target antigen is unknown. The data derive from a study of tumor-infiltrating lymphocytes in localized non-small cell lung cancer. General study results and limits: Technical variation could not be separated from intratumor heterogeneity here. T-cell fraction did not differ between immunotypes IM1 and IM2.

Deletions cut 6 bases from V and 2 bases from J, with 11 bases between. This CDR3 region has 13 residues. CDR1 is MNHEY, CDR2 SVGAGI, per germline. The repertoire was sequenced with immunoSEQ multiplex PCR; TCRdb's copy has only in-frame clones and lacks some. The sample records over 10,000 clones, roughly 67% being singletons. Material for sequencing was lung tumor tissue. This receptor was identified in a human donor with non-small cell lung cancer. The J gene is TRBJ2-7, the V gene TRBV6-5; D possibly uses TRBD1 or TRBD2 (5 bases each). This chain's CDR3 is CASREDKTYEQYF. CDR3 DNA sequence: TGTGCCAGCAGGGAGGACAAAACCTACGAGCAGTACTTC.